These 27 T cell receptor beta chains originate from one sample sequenced in a study of CXCR3-negative and CXCR3-positive naive CD8 T cells. UMI-tagged TRB cDNA libraries were built via 5' RACE. TCRdb reprocessed the 5' RACE reads and keeps a single row for each CDR3 protein, giving no DNA. With 45,000 to 60,000 distinct CDR3 sequences in the sample, the ten largest clones hold roughly 19%. Sequences were obtained from memory CD8+ T cells from blood. The receptors were sampled from a human donor in good health. Some clones in this sample may be carry-over from other donors' samples.

The chain links TRBV7-2 to TRBJ1-1. The germline gives CDR1 SGHTA, CDR2 FQGNSA. The CDR3 contains 15 residues. The CDR3 sequence is CASSLVQLLQSEAFF.

This chain connects TRBV7-9 to TRBJ2-2; no DNA is available, so the TRBD2 call from TCRdb remains unchecked. The CDR3 is 16 residues long. Germline lookup yields CDR1 SEHNR and CDR2 FQNEAQ (reference sequence). This CDR3 is CASSFTSGANTGELFF. Full variable domain (missing parts from reference TRBV7-9 and TRBJ2-2): DTGVSQNPRHKITKRGQNVTFRCDPISEHNRLYWYRQTLGQGPEFLTYFQNEAQLEKSRLLSDRFSAERPKGSFSTLEIQRTEQGDSAMYLCASSFTSGANTGELFFGEGSRLTVL.

The rearrangement uses TRBV5-1 and TRBJ1-5; TCRdb calls TRBD1, which cannot be checked without DNA. There are 15 residues in the CDR3. Looked up from germline, CDR1 is SGHRS and CDR2 is YFSETQ. Here the CDR3 reads CASQGAEASNQPQHF.

The J gene is TRBJ2-7, the V gene TRBV5-5. The CDR3 is 15 residues long. Germline CDR1 and CDR2: SGHKS and YYEKEE (reference sequence). The CDR3 spells CASSLGWQGPYEQYF.

The genes are TRBV12-5 and TRBJ2-1; the TCRdb D gene call, TRBD2, has no DNA to confirm it. The V gene's germline CDR1 is LGHNT and CDR2 FRNRAP. CDR3 size: 17 residues. This CDR3 is CASGLVLAGGPWNEQFF.

The chain uses TRBV12-3 or TRBV12-4 and TRBJ2-3; the TCRdb D gene call, TRBD1, has no DNA to confirm it. The length of the CDR3 is 17 residues. Here the CDR3 reads CASSLVSQGPNTDTQYF.

V usage is TRBV28 and J usage is TRBJ2-1. Per germline, CDR1 MDHEN and CDR2 SYDVKM. This CDR3 has 14 amino acids. The CDR3 region is CASSLGLFGNEQFF.

Here the CDR3 reads CARGGIDTYEQYF. The genes are TRBV28 and TRBJ2-7; the TCRdb D gene call, TRBD1, has no DNA to confirm it. This CDR3 has 13 residues. CDR1 and CDR2 from the germline V gene are MDHEN and SYDVKM.

V usage is TRBV4-1 and J usage is TRBJ1-2; the D call from TCRdb, TRBD1, cannot be confirmed without DNA. The CDR3 extends over 14 amino acids. Germline CDR1 and CDR2: MGHRA and YSYEKL. The CDR3 sequence: CASSQVWGLDGYTF.

V gene TRBV7-2 combines with J gene TRBJ2-1; the TCRdb D gene call, TRBD1, has no DNA to confirm it. Germline V gives CDR1 SGHTA, CDR2 FQGNSA. This CDR3 spans 17 amino acids. CDR3 sequence reads: CASSLVYLAPNYNEQFF.

The chain combines TRBV3-1 with TRBJ2-1; TCRdb's assignment of TRBD2 cannot be checked, as there is no DNA. The CDR3 covers 15 residues. The V gene's germline CDR1 is LGHDT and CDR2 YNNKEL (reference sequence). CDR3 amino acids: CATRGTPSANNEQFF.

This sequence joins TRBV6-5 and TRBJ2-1; the D gene TCRdb calls, TRBD2, cannot be checked with no DNA. The CDR3 totals 16 residues. Germline V gene data show CDR1 as MNHEY and CDR2 as SVGAGI. The CDR3 spells CASSYLRGTLVDEQFF.

This chain's CDR3 is CASSSWVGDGQFF. This chain uses TRBV5-1 with TRBJ2-1. Germline CDR1 SGHRS, CDR2 YFSETQ. CDR3 length: 13 amino acids.

The chain uses TRBV20-1 and TRBJ2-7. Germline CDR1 reads DFQATT; CDR2 reads SNEGSKA (reference sequence). This CDR3 is built from 13 residues. This chain's CDR3 is CSAEDQEPYEQYF.

This chain joins TRBV29-1 and TRBJ2-7. Germline CDR1 reads SQVTM; CDR2 reads ANQGSEA. This CDR3 spans 12 amino acids. Here the CDR3 reads CSVEAKPYEQYF.

The gene calls are TRBV12-3 or TRBV12-4 and TRBJ1-2; TCRdb's D gene call, TRBD1, goes unchecked for lack of DNA. This CDR3 region has 12 residues. The CDR3 is CASSEDRGSDTF.

This clonotype counts as medium-sized (0.01 to 0.1%) by frequency. This chain joins TRBV6-4 and TRBJ2-3; with no DNA, the TCRdb D assignment of TRBD1 cannot be verified. In germline, CDR1 is MRHNA, CDR2 SNTAGT. CDR3 length equals 14 residues. This CDR3 reads CASSERGPPDTQYF.

CDR3 in amino acids: CSARDRTGVDIQYF. This chain uses TRBV20-1 with TRBJ2-4; no DNA is available, so the TRBD1 call from TCRdb remains unchecked. Germline V gives CDR1 DFQATT, CDR2 SNEGSKA (reference sequence). There are 14 residues in the CDR3.

This chain links TRBV4-2 with TRBJ2-3; the TCRdb D gene call, TRBD1, has no DNA to confirm it. The CDR3 has 15 amino acids. CDR1 and CDR2 (germline): LGHNA, YNFKEQ. The CDR3 region is CASSANLGEADTQYF.

J is TRBJ2-2 and V is TRBV29-1; checking the TCRdb D call of TRBD1 is not possible without DNA. Germline CDR1 SQVTM, CDR2 ANQGSEA. There are 17 residues in the CDR3. Here the CDR3 reads CSVSRPGAAANTGELFF.

The chain couples TRBV29-1 to TRBJ2-5; lacking DNA, the TRBD2 call made by TCRdb goes unchecked. The germline V gene has CDR1 SQVTM and CDR2 ANQGSEA. The CDR3 loop spans 14 amino acids. The CDR3 here is CSVLSAGRQETQYF. Full variable domain (remainder filled in from reference TRBV29-1 and TRBJ2-5): SAVISQKPSRDICQRGTSLTIQCQVDSQVTMMFWYRQQPGQSLTLIATANQGSEATYESGFVIDKFPISRPNLTFSTLTVSNMSPEDSSIYLCSVLSAGRQETQYFGPGTRLLVL.

The CDR3 spells CSVPQGSNGYTF. This chain uses TRBV29-1 with TRBJ1-2; the D call of TRBD1 rests on TCRdb alone, since no DNA is present to check it. The CDR3 totals 12 residues. Germline CDR1 reads SQVTM; CDR2 reads ANQGSEA.

This chain connects TRBV9 to TRBJ2-7; the TCRdb D gene call, TRBD1, has no DNA to confirm it. The CDR3 is 14 amino acids. Per germline, CDR1 SGDLS and CDR2 YYNGEE. The chain's CDR3 is CASSAPGQPYEQYF.

The chain employs TRBV5-1 and TRBJ2-7; TCRdb proposes TRBD2, but this gene call is untestable without DNA. Looked up from germline, CDR1 is SGHRS and CDR2 is YFSETQ. This CDR3 comprises 17 residues. The CDR3 reads CASWIGTSGPESYEQYF. The variable domain in full, completed from reference TRBV5-1 and TRBJ2-7, reads KAGVTQTPRYLIKTRGQQVTLSCSPISGHRSVSWYQQTPGQGLQFLFEYFSETQRNKGNFPGRFSGRQFSNSRSEMNVSTLELGDSALYLCASWIGTSGPESYEQYFGPGTRLTVT.

The J gene is TRBJ1-1, the V gene TRBV7-2; TCRdb returns TRBD1, unconfirmable since there is no DNA. CDR1 and CDR2 (germline): SGHTA, FQGNSA. The CDR3 is 13 residues long. CDR3 protein: CASRPTANTEAFF. The whole variable domain, remainder taken from reference TRBV7-2 and TRBJ1-1, is GAGVSQSPSNKVTEKGKDVELRCDPISGHTALYWYRQSLGQGLEFLIYFQGNSAPDKSGLPSDRFSAERTGGSVSTLTIQRTQQEDSAVYLCASRPTANTEAFFGQGTRLTVV.

V is TRBV5-1 and J is TRBJ2-1; the TCRdb D gene call, TRBD1, has no DNA to confirm it. The length of the CDR3 is 16 residues. Per the germline V gene, CDR1 is SGHRS and CDR2 is YFSETQ. The CDR3 sequence is CASSLAVRGNADEQFF.

This clonotype is deemed medium-sized by its frequency. The chain uses TRBV7-9 and TRBJ2-7; without DNA, the TCRdb call of TRBD2 cannot be checked. Germline lookup yields CDR1 SEHNR and CDR2 FQNEAQ (reference sequence). The CDR3 length is 14 residues. The CDR3 protein is CASSLVPSGYEQYF.